This T cell receptor (beta chain) was identified in a study of blood T cell repertoires in COVID-19 (TCRdb year 2020). For the wider study: Samples covering the acute and convalescent phases of COVID-19 were provided by collaborators in the United States, Italy and Spain. The prospective study material was composed of cDNA or gDNA derived from T cells, B-cell-depleted T cells, or PBMCs. Deeply sampled blood TCRbeta repertoires from subjects exposed to, actively infected with, or recovered from COVID-19 were included in the dataset. The repertoires were made available in a free public database intended to serve as a resource for research on the immune response to SARS-CoV-2. The samples were drawn from two sources: the first 160 participants of the ongoing ImmuneRACE study, and 1,000 to 1,500 subjects contributed by 6 global collaborators. Nearly every sample came with metadata listing a de-identified subject ID, COVID-19 status, age in years and sex. Where available, HLA class I and class II types were taken from metadata supplied by the sample provider and were not determined by assay-based typing. Points the paper makes about the study in general: The amount of clinical and demographic metadata varied by source and participant and was provided uncurated.

A note on this clone: The antigen it binds to is not known. The sample holds no much larger clone one base away, and base qualities are not on file.

Samples from volunteer blood donors who had recovered from COVID-19 were contributed by a second Seattle source. Whole blood was collected in K2EDTA tubes by collaborating institutions according to the institutions' own protocols. For TCRbeta analysis, collaborators shipped samples as frozen whole blood, isolated PBMCs, or DNA extracted from either of those sample types. The immunoSEQ Assay, a bias-controlled multiplex PCR, was used to amplify TCRbeta CDR3 regions from genomic DNA. The original methods were these. The number of nucleated cells in each sample was estimated from the amplification of reference gene primers within the assay. Sequence reads were collapsed and filtered to measure the absolute abundance of every unique TCRbeta CDR3 rearrangement. For each sample, productive Simpson clonality was calculated as the square root of Simpson's diversity index across productive rearrangements. The table was pulled from immuneACCESS by TCRdb, which kept in-frame rearrangements only. Such tables lose some clones; where checked, under half of the loss comes from unresolved V genes, and the rest has no known cause. From that table come the V and J calls and clone size; the DNA was used to work out D and trimming. Present in this sample are roughly 260,000 clones, about 87% of which were seen just once. The ten largest account for approximately 4.3% of the sample.

V is shortened by 3 bases, J by 0 bases, and the region joining them spans 11 bases. From the germline V gene, CDR1 is MGHDK and CDR2 is SYGVNS. The CDR3 runs 15 amino acids, cysteine and phenylalanine included. Left in the record is the CDR3 DNA by itself, 45 bases read in frame from the first base. Material for sequencing was peripheral blood. The source of this sequence is a man in his fifties or sixties who had recovered from COVID-19. The chain couples TRBV25-1 to TRBJ1-1; TRBD1 is a possible D gene, resting on 5 matching bases. The DNA sequence follows: TGTGCCAGCAGTGATCCGGGGGTCATGAACACTGAAGCTTTCTTT. This yields the protein CASSDPGVMNTEAFF.